The 28 T cell receptor beta chains below come from one sample, sequenced in a study of cytomegalovirus exposure and HLA in healthy donors. 60 Vbeta and 13 Jbeta primers were used in PCR. This table comes from immunoSEQ multiplex PCR, and its TCRdb copy is limited to in-frame clones, with some not included. The sample carries fewer than 130,000 clones, 70% recorded once. Source material: PBMCs. The receptors come from a man aged 35-49 years in good health and CMV-seropositive.

This chain connects TRBV4-3 to TRBJ2-7; 7 bases are shared with TRBD1. Per the germline V gene, CDR1 is LGHNA and CDR2 is YSLEER. This CDR3 is built from 16 residues. V trimming: 0 bases; J trimming: 3 bases; junction bases outside the gene matches: 8. CDR3 DNA: TGCGCCAGCAGCCAAGACCGACAGGGTAGAAACTACGAGCAGTACTTC. Translating it yields CASSQDRQGRNYEQYF.

The genes are TRBV28 and TRBJ2-3, with D possibly matching TRBD1 (6 bases). The CDR3 runs 16 residues. Germline V lookup: CDR1 MDHEN, CDR2 SYDVKM. Trimming removed 2 bases from V and 4 bases from J, with 16 bases in between. DNA for the CDR3: TGTGCCAGCAGTTTAGTTGGACAGTCAGGATCAGATACGCAGTATTTT. This gives the protein CASSLVGQSGSDTQYF.

This chain uses TRBV27 with TRBJ2-7, with 7 nucleotides matching TRBD2. The CDR3 is 14 amino acids. The V gene end was trimmed by 3 bases and the J gene end by 2 bases; junction bases not matched to a gene: 4. From germline, CDR1 is MNHEY and CDR2 SMNVEV (reference sequence). The CDR3 nucleotides read TGTGCCAGCAGTTTTGCTAGCGGAGCCTACGAGCAGTACGTC. Protein: CASSFASGAYEQYV.

DNA of the CDR3: TGTGCCACCAGGGGGACTAGCGGGAGTCGTGAGCAGTTCTTC. Translated, it gives CATRGTSGSREQFF. The chain is built from TRBV19 and TRBJ2-1; 14 bases map to TRBD2. CDR1 and CDR2 (germline): LNHDA, SQIVND (reference sequence). After removal of 10 bases from V and 9 bases from J, the junction contained 8 bases not matched to a gene. CDR3 length equals 14 residues.

The chain employs TRBV6-1 and TRBJ2-3; 7 bases agree with TRBD1. This CDR3 contains 16 residues. After removal of 3 bases from V and 2 bases from J, the junction contained 8 bases not matched to a gene. CDR1 and CDR2 (germline): MNHNS, SASEGT. Here the CDR3 DNA reads TGTGCCAGCAGTGACTGGGACAGTTTTCCCACAGATACGCAGTATTTT. It yields the protein CASSDWDSFPTDTQYF.

The sample holds a few counts of this clone. The gene calls are TRBV2 and TRBJ2-5; 9 nucleotides line up with TRBD2. The CDR3 spans 16 residues. CDR1 is SNHLY and CDR2 is FYNNEI in the germline V gene. The junction had 6 bases not matched to a gene; V was cut back by 2 bases and J by 2 bases. CDR3 protein: CASSESKSGRQETQYF. The CDR3 DNA is TGTGCCAGCAGTGAAAGCAAGAGCGGGAGGCAAGAGACCCAGTACTTC.

This rearrangement joins TRBV11-2 to TRBJ1-2, with 7 bases matching TRBD1. The CDR3 sequence is 14 residues long. Trimming took 4 bases from V and 4 from J; bases not matched to a gene: 6. Per the germline V gene, CDR1 is SGHAT and CDR2 is FQNNGV. CDR3 nucleotide sequence: TGTGCCAGCAGCTGGGGACAGTTTCCCTATGGCTACACCTTC. Amino acid sequence: CASSWGQFPYGYTF.

This clone appeared once. The chain carries TRBV2 and TRBJ2-7, with TRBD1 matching 7 bases. The CDR3 sequence is 15 residues long. Germline-derived CDR1 and CDR2 are SNHLY and FYNNEI. Unmatched junction bases numbered 9, after V lost 5 bases and J lost 2 bases. The chain's CDR3 is CASSTGQVAAYEQYV. The CDR3 DNA is TGTGCCAGCAGTACTGGACAGGTTGCGGCCTACGAGCAGTACGTC.

The J gene is TRBJ2-7, the V gene TRBV4-1; D gene uncertain. With 1 base removed from V and 2 bases from J, the gap between germline ends came to 9 bases. Germline V gene data show CDR1 as MGHRA and CDR2 as YSYEKL. The CDR3 spans 14 residues. The CDR3, as DNA: TGCGCCAGCAGCCAAGGGGCTTACGCCTACGAGCAGTACTTC. It translates to CASSQGAYAYEQYF.

The chain joins TRBV5-1 to TRBJ2-1; 8 nucleotides align to TRBD1. CDR1 and CDR2 from the germline V gene are SGHRS and YFSETQ. There are 16 residues in the CDR3. V gave up 4 bases and J gave up 2 bases; unmatched junction bases: 8. The CDR3 reads CASSPRGRSPYNEQFF. CDR3 bases: TGCGCCAGCAGCCCCAGGGGGCGGAGCCCCTACAATGAGCAGTTCTTC.

CDR3 protein: CAISEGGEETQYF. CDR3 sequence (DNA): TGTGCCATCAGTGAAGGGGGAGAGGAGACCCAGTACTTC. The rearrangement joins TRBV10-3 to TRBJ2-5, with a weak D call TRBD1 (6 bases). Trimming pared 3 bases from V and 5 bases from J, leaving 10 bases between. CDR1 and CDR2 from the germline V gene are ENHRY and SYGVKD. This CDR3 region has 13 residues.

This clone occurred a few times. CDR3 residues: CASRLGGPGEQFF. CDR3 in DNA: TGTGCCAGCAGATTGGGAGGGCCGGGTGAGCAGTTCTTC. J is TRBJ2-1 and V is TRBV7-9; 7 nucleotides match TRBD2. Germline trimming cut 6 bases from V and 9 bases from J; bases unmatched to any gene: 8. The V gene's germline CDR1 is SEHNR and CDR2 FQNEAQ (reference sequence). This CDR3 has 13 residues.

V gene TRBV5-1 combines with J gene TRBJ2-3; D is unresolved. CDR1 and CDR2 from the germline V gene are SGHRS and YFSETQ. This CDR3 has 15 amino acids. Trimming pared 1 base from V and 3 bases from J, leaving 12 bases between. The CDR3 DNA reads TGCGCCAGCAGCTTGTCCAATGCCAGGACAGATACGCAGTATTTT. Encoded protein: CASSLSNARTDTQYF.

The chain combines TRBV27 with TRBJ2-5; possibly TRBD2 for D (5 bases). This CDR3 spans 13 amino acids. The V end was cut by 7 bases, the J end by 2 bases, with 11 bases between. Germline V CDR1 and CDR2: MNHEY, SMNVEV (reference sequence). In DNA, the CDR3 is TGTGCCAGCAATAAGCGAGGGCAAGAGACCCAGTACTTC. It specifies CASNKRGQETQYF.

This rearrangement joins TRBV19 to TRBJ2-1, with TRBD2 identical over 7 bases. Trimming removed 3 bases from V and 3 bases from J; junction bases left unmatched: 17. Germline CDR1 reads LNHDA; CDR2 reads SQIVND (reference sequence). This CDR3 contains 19 residues. The CDR3 protein is CASSIEAERGRPSYNEQFF. Here the CDR3 DNA reads TGTGCCAGTAGTATCGAGGCCGAGCGGGGACGACCCAGCTACAATGAGCAGTTCTTC.

CDR3 sequence reads: CASSRTGVEGAFF. The CDR3 DNA is TGCGCCAGCAGCAGGACAGGGGTTGAAGGAGCTTTCTTT. The V gene is TRBV5-1, the J gene TRBJ1-1, with TRBD1 identical over 9 bases. The CDR3 runs 13 residues. Trimming removed 4 bases from V and 10 bases from J; junction bases left unmatched: 8. The germline V gene has CDR1 SGHRS and CDR2 YFSETQ.

This chain joins TRBV6-5 and TRBJ2-7, with 11 bases matching TRBD1. V trimming: 6 bases; J trimming: 0 bases; junction bases outside the gene matches: 4. The CDR3 sequence is 15 residues long. Germline V gives CDR1 MNHEY, CDR2 SVGAGI. Written as DNA, the CDR3 is TGTGCCAGCAGGACCGGGACAGGGGGCTCCTACGAGCAGTACTTC. Its protein is CASRTGTGGSYEQYF.

A note on this clone: The junction and the germline gene differ at one end; a read error may be behind it. The chain couples TRBV7-9 to TRBJ1-1; D might be TRBD1 (5 bases). CDR1 is SEHNR, CDR2 FQNEAQ, per germline (reference sequence). The CDR3 sequence is 12 residues long. The CDR3 DNA reads TGTTCCAGCAGCGATGGGGGGACTGAAGCTTTCTTT. It is translated as CSSSDGGTEAFF.

This chain links TRBV7-9 with TRBJ1-2; D unresolved. Germline V CDR1 and CDR2: SEHNR, FQNEAQ (reference sequence). The CDR3 consists of 11 residues. Trimming took 1 base from V and 9 from J, leaving 6 bases between them. The CDR3 sequence: CASSLGLRYTF. DNA of the CDR3: TGTGCCAGCAGCTTAGGTCTTCGCTACACCTTC. Looking up the rest from reference TRBV7-9 and TRBJ1-2 gives the full variable domain: DTGVSQNPRHKITKRGQNVTFRCDPISEHNRLYWYRQTLGQGPEFLTYFQNEAQLEKSRLLSDRFSAERPKGSFSTLEIQRTEQGDSAMYLCASSLGLRYTFGSGTRLTVV.

The CDR3 sequence: CASTKTGREKLFF. The CDR3 nucleotides are TGCGCCAGCACCAAAACAGGACGTGAAAAACTGTTTTTT. The J gene is TRBJ1-4, the V gene TRBV5-1; a weak D match, TRBD1 (5 bases). Germline-derived CDR1 and CDR2 are SGHRS and YFSETQ. This CDR3 spans 13 amino acids. The V end lost 6 bases, the J end lost 7 bases, and 13 bases lay between the germline ends.

Worth noting for this clone: A read error may account for a junction end that differs from germline. The gene calls are TRBV7-2 and TRBJ2-7, with 8 bases that match TRBD2. The CDR3 is 15 residues long. Per the germline V gene, CDR1 is SGHTA and CDR2 is FQGNSA. CDR3 in DNA: TGTGCCAGCAGCGGCGGACTAGCACCCTCCAACGAGCAGTACTTC. Its protein is CASSGGLAPSNEQYF. Looking up the rest from reference TRBV7-2 and TRBJ2-7 gives the full variable domain: GAGVSQSPSNKVTEKGKDVELRCDPISGHTALYWYRQSLGQGLEFLIYFQGNSAPDKSGLPSDRFSAERTGGSVSTLTIQRTQQEDSAVYLCASSGGLAPSNEQYFGPGTRLTVT.

This clone turned up a few times. V is TRBV19 and J is TRBJ1-1, with 11 bases that match TRBD1. The V gene's germline CDR1 is LNHDA and CDR2 SQIVND (reference sequence). The CDR3 length is 13 residues. V trimming: 9 bases; J trimming: 3 bases; junction bases outside the gene matches: 3. CDR3 coding DNA: TGTGCCAGCGCGGACAGGGGGCACACTGAAGCTTTCTTT. It specifies CASADRGHTEAFF.

The chain uses TRBV5-1 and TRBJ2-1; 11 bases align to TRBD2. Looked up from germline, CDR1 is SGHRS and CDR2 is YFSETQ. This CDR3 is built from 16 residues. The J segment lost 4 bases and the V segment lost 1 base, leaving 4 bases of the junction unmatched. The CDR3 sequence is CASSLLTSGMYNEQFF. The DNA of the CDR3 is TGCGCCAGCAGCTTGCTGACTAGCGGGATGTACAATGAGCAGTTCTTC.

The CDR3 loop reads CASIDRGLDYGYTF. The DNA for the CDR3 is TGTGCCAGCATCGACAGGGGGCTCGACTATGGCTACACCTTC. The chain carries TRBV2 and TRBJ1-2; 10 bases fit TRBD1. V shed 7 bases and J 3 bases; nucleotides not matched to a gene: 5. CDR3 length equals 14 residues. In germline, CDR1 is SNHLY, CDR2 FYNNEI.

This clone was counted a single time. The CDR3 loop is CASSLEGADDTQYF. The CDR3 coding sequence is TGTGCCAGCAGTCTTGAGGGAGCGGACGATACGCAGTATTTT. This chain connects TRBV9 to TRBJ2-3; tentative D call: TRBD2 (5 bases). Germline CDR1 and CDR2: SGDLS and YYNGEE. This CDR3 contains 14 residues. V lost 5 bases to trimming and J lost 6 bases, with 16 bases between them.

The rearrangement uses TRBV6-5 and TRBJ2-7; D is possibly TRBD1 (5 bases). This CDR3 is 14 amino acids long. Trimming left V 2 bases short and J 6 bases short, with 14 bases between. Germline values: CDR1 MNHEY, CDR2 SVGAGI. CDR3 region: CASSYADSNSEQYF. CDR3 DNA: TGTGCCAGCAGTTACGCTGACAGTAATTCCGAGCAGTACTTC.

The chain joins TRBV5-6 to TRBJ2-7, with D perhaps TRBD2 (6 bases). Trimming cost V 4 bases and J 3 bases, with 20 bases left between them. The CDR3 has 16 amino acids. Looked up from germline, CDR1 is SGHDT and CDR2 is YYEEEE. The CDR3 DNA reads as TGTGCCAGCAGCCCACTATCCGGGACTGACATCTACGAGCAGTACGTC. This encodes CASSPLSGTDIYEQYV.

This chain links TRBV27 with TRBJ2-7; 8 bases agree with TRBD1. V trimming: 4 bases; J trimming: 5 bases; junction bases outside the gene matches: 4. The CDR3 covers 13 residues. Germline CDR1 MNHEY, CDR2 SMNVEV (reference sequence). The CDR3 DNA reads TGTGCCAGCAGTTCCACGGACAGGGACGAGCAGTACGTC. Translating gives CASSSTDRDEQYV.